The rows below give T cell receptor beta chains drawn from one sample of a study of T-cell reconstitution after alpha-beta-depleted transplantation in children. TCRdb fed the PCR reads into MiXCR, producing one record per CDR3 protein. This table has 500,000 to 600,000 distinct CDR3 sequences, 30% to 35% appearing once. The input for sequencing was PBMCs from the stem cell graft donor, taken from the stem cell graft. The receptors here all came from a human donor who donated a stem cell graft to a child with aplastic anemia. The CDR3 runs from the conserved cysteine through the conserved F or W. Fields, in order: V gene, CDR3 length, J gene, D gene, clone size, CDR3 DNA, CDR3 protein. A D gene is named only where the DNA matches it firmly. Some rows mark clone size as missing; the rest say once, few, many or name a class of expanded clone.

V gene: TRBV27
CDR3 length: 15
J gene: TRBJ1-3
D gene: .
clone size: .
CDR3 DNA: TGTGCCAGCAGTCCCATGGCCGGAGGTGGAAACACCATATATTTT
CDR3 protein: CASSPMAGGGNTIYF

V gene: TRBV28
CDR3 length: 14
J gene: TRBJ1-5
D gene: TRBD1
clone size: .
CDR3 DNA: TGTGCCACCGGGGACAGGACGAGCAATCAGCCCCAGCATTTT
CDR3 protein: CATGDRTSNQPQHF

V gene: TRBV20-1
CDR3 length: 11
J gene: TRBJ1-2
D gene: .
clone size: few
CDR3 DNA: TGCAGTGCTAAGGGCCGGGGGGGCTACACCTTC
CDR3 protein: CSAKGRGGYTF

V gene: TRBV4-1
CDR3 length: 20
J gene: TRBJ1-3
D gene: .
clone size: .
CDR3 DNA: TGCGCCAGCAGCCAAGAAGACACAGTTGAATCGGTTACCGCTGGAAACACCATATATTTT
CDR3 protein: CASSQEDTVESVTAGNTIYF

V gene: TRBV5-1
CDR3 length: 15
J gene: TRBJ1-6
D gene: .
clone size: .
CDR3 DNA: TGCGCCAGCAGCTTGTCCGGCGGCAGGATTTCACCCCTCCACTTT
CDR3 protein: CASSLSGGRISPLHF

V gene: TRBV11-2
CDR3 length: 11
J gene: TRBJ1-1
D gene: .
clone size: few
CDR3 DNA: TGTGCCAGCAGCTCGGGGGTGAGGGCTTTCTTT
CDR3 protein: CASSSGVRAFF

V gene: TRBV4-3
CDR3 length: 17
J gene: TRBJ2-1
D gene: .
clone size: .
CDR3 DNA: TGCGCCAGCAGCCAAGATAAAGGGCTCAGCTCCTACAATGAGCAGTTCTTC
CDR3 protein: CASSQDKGLSSYNEQFF

V gene: TRBV14
CDR3 length: 14
J gene: TRBJ2-3
D gene: .
clone size: .
CDR3 DNA: TGTGCCAGCAGCCAATCTGGTGGCACGAATACGCAGTATTTT
CDR3 protein: CASSQSGGTNTQYF

V gene: TRBV20-1
CDR3 length: 14
J gene: TRBJ1-4
D gene: TRBD1
clone size: .
CDR3 DNA: TGCAGTGCTAGCCGGGACAGTTATAATGAAAAACTGTTTTTT
CDR3 protein: CSASRDSYNEKLFF

V gene: TRBV12-3/TRBV12-4
CDR3 length: 14
J gene: TRBJ1-3
D gene: TRBD1
clone size: .
CDR3 DNA: TGTGCCAGCAGCTCGGGACAGGGAGGAAACACCATATATTTT
CDR3 protein: CASSSGQGGNTIYF

V gene: TRBV11-2
CDR3 length: 15
J gene: TRBJ2-5
D gene: TRBD2
clone size: .
CDR3 DNA: TGTGCCAGCAGCCTAACTACTAGCGCCCAAGAGACCCAGTACTTC
CDR3 protein: CASSLTTSAQETQYF

V gene: TRBV5-5
CDR3 length: 15
J gene: TRBJ2-7
D gene: TRBD1
clone size: once
CDR3 DNA: TGTGCCAGCAGCGGCCGGGACAGACTCTCCTACGAGCAGTACTTC
CDR3 protein: CASSGRDRLSYEQYF

V gene: TRBV3-1
CDR3 length: 15
J gene: TRBJ1-1
D gene: .
clone size: .
CDR3 DNA: TGTGCCAGCAGCCAAGAAAGGTCCCGGGGCACTGAAGCTTTCTTT
CDR3 protein: CASSQERSRGTEAFF

V gene: TRBV18
CDR3 length: 14
J gene: TRBJ1-2
D gene: .
clone size: few
CDR3 DNA: TGTGCCAGCTCCCCACGGGACGTTAACTATGGCTACACCTTC
CDR3 protein: CASSPRDVNYGYTF

V gene: TRBV25-1
CDR3 length: 15
J gene: TRBJ2-2
D gene: .
clone size: few
CDR3 DNA: TGTGCCAGCATTAGCGGCCCCGAGGGCACCGGGGAGCTGTTTTTT
CDR3 protein: CASISGPEGTGELFF

V gene: TRBV3-1
CDR3 length: 19
J gene: TRBJ2-1
D gene: TRBD2
clone size: .
CDR3 DNA: TGTGCCAGCAGCCAAGAGTGGGGTAAGACTAGCGGGAGGTTGGAGGAGCAGTTCTTC
CDR3 protein: CASSQEWGKTSGRLEEQFF

V gene: TRBV20-1
CDR3 length: 14
J gene: TRBJ2-1
D gene: .
clone size: few
CDR3 DNA: TGCAGTGCTGTTCTAGCGACTACCTACAATGAGCAGTTCTTC
CDR3 protein: CSAVLATTYNEQFF

V gene: TRBV5-1
CDR3 length: 14
J gene: TRBJ2-7
D gene: .
clone size: .
CDR3 DNA: TGCGCCAGCAGCTTGGAAGAACCGTCCTACGAGCAGTACTTC
CDR3 protein: CASSLEEPSYEQYF

V gene: TRBV6-2/TRBV6-3
CDR3 length: 16
J gene: TRBJ2-1
D gene: .
clone size: .
CDR3 DNA: TGTGCCAGCAGTTACTTGGGACTTCCTACTTACAATGAGCAGTTCTTC
CDR3 protein: CASSYLGLPTYNEQFF

V gene: TRBV6-5
CDR3 length: 12
J gene: TRBJ2-5
D gene: .
clone size: .
CDR3 DNA: TGTGCCAGCAACCCCCAAGGGCGGACCCAGTACTTC
CDR3 protein: CASNPQGRTQYF

V gene: TRBV4-3
CDR3 length: 14
J gene: TRBJ2-7
D gene: .
clone size: .
CDR3 DNA: TGCGCCAGCAGCCAAGATCGGACCACGAGGGAGCAGTACTTC
CDR3 protein: CASSQDRTTREQYF

V gene: TRBV18
CDR3 length: 15
J gene: TRBJ2-1
D gene: TRBD1
clone size: few
CDR3 DNA: TGTGCCAGCTCACCGCCGGGACAGGGGGCAAATGAGCAGTTCTTC
CDR3 protein: CASSPPGQGANEQFF

V gene: TRBV28
CDR3 length: 15
J gene: TRBJ2-3
D gene: TRBD1
clone size: .
CDR3 DNA: TGTGCCAGCAGACAGGGGCTCCCTAGCACAGATACGCAGTATTTT
CDR3 protein: CASRQGLPSTDTQYF

V gene: TRBV9
CDR3 length: 17
J gene: TRBJ2-3
D gene: TRBD2
clone size: once
CDR3 DNA: TGTGCCAGCAGCCCGAGCCCCAGCGGGAGTCTTACAGATACGCAGTATTTT
CDR3 protein: CASSPSPSGSLTDTQYF